The rows below give T cell receptor beta chains drawn from one sample of a study of lymphopenia after photon versus proton radiotherapy. TCRdb's table, derived via immunoSEQ multiplex PCR, lists solely in-frame clones and lacks some. This sample has 35,000 to 40,000 clones, with under 90% found just once. This specimen consisted of peripheral blood, obtained from a patient treated with photon-based radiotherapy. These receptors were collected from a man aged 45 to 65 with gastric cancer. CDR3s include the opening cysteine and the closing phenylalanine or tryptophan. Each record gives: CDR3 protein, D gene, J gene, V gene. The D gene is left open where the match is weak.

cdr3_aa: CASSLDPRAGNTIYF; d_call: .; j_call: TRBJ1-3; v_call: TRBV11-2
cdr3_aa: CASSPSSGRSYEQFF; d_call: TRBD2; j_call: TRBJ2-1; v_call: TRBV18
cdr3_aa: CASSFSGIPEAFF; d_call: .; j_call: TRBJ1-1; v_call: TRBV7-8
cdr3_aa: CASSATSGRGNEQFF; d_call: TRBD2; j_call: TRBJ2-1; v_call: TRBV6-4
cdr3_aa: CASSQERTSGNTGELFF; d_call: TRBD2; j_call: TRBJ2-2; v_call: TRBV4-1
cdr3_aa: CASGTGTEAFF; d_call: .; j_call: TRBJ1-1; v_call: TRBV19
cdr3_aa: CASSQDRGIYEQYF; d_call: TRBD1; j_call: TRBJ2-7; v_call: TRBV11-2
cdr3_aa: CASSLGLGDNEKLFF; d_call: .; j_call: TRBJ1-4; v_call: TRBV7-9
cdr3_aa: CASSFGQGAGDTQYF; d_call: TRBD1; j_call: TRBJ2-3; v_call: TRBV19
cdr3_aa: CASSQEGGLAKNIQYF; d_call: TRBD2; j_call: TRBJ2-4; v_call: TRBV4-3
cdr3_aa: CASSYSSTGSGEEAFF; d_call: .; j_call: TRBJ1-1; v_call: TRBV6-5
cdr3_aa: CASSPGTGNTGELFF; d_call: TRBD1; j_call: TRBJ2-2; v_call: TRBV11-3
cdr3_aa: CASSESAGSFTDTQYF; d_call: .; j_call: TRBJ2-3; v_call: TRBV6-1
cdr3_aa: CASGLVLPGQGLFSGNTIYF; d_call: TRBD1; j_call: TRBJ1-3; v_call: TRBV12-5
cdr3_aa: CASSPYSGNSYNEQFF; d_call: TRBD2; j_call: TRBJ2-1; v_call: TRBV14
cdr3_aa: CASGWTGDEQYF; d_call: TRBD1; j_call: TRBJ2-7; v_call: TRBV25-1
cdr3_aa: CASSNGRTGNTIYF; d_call: .; j_call: TRBJ1-3; v_call: TRBV19
cdr3_aa: CSAGTSGYNEQFF; d_call: TRBD2; j_call: TRBJ2-1; v_call: TRBV29-1
cdr3_aa: CASSQDGKGMNTEAFF; d_call: .; j_call: TRBJ1-1; v_call: TRBV4-2
cdr3_aa: CATSRDNQPQHF; d_call: .; j_call: TRBJ1-5; v_call: TRBV15
cdr3_aa: CAWSVKGVGGYTF; d_call: .; j_call: TRBJ1-2; v_call: TRBV30
cdr3_aa: CASSQGPTDTQYF; d_call: .; j_call: TRBJ2-3; v_call: TRBV11-2
cdr3_aa: CAISEWGGGNTIYF; d_call: .; j_call: TRBJ1-3; v_call: TRBV10-3
cdr3_aa: CASSQSQRSIPIF; d_call: .; j_call: TRBJ2-7; v_call: TRBV16
cdr3_aa: CASGYSRNEQFF; d_call: .; j_call: TRBJ2-1; v_call: TRBV12-5
cdr3_aa: CASSPYTDTQYF; d_call: .; j_call: TRBJ2-3; v_call: TRBV5-1
cdr3_aa: CASSVRSGNYNEQFF; d_call: .; j_call: TRBJ2-1; v_call: TRBV2
cdr3_aa: CASSPPGTRENEQFF; d_call: TRBD2; j_call: TRBJ2-1; v_call: TRBV18
cdr3_aa: CASSPSDYEQYF; d_call: .; j_call: TRBJ2-7; v_call: TRBV27
cdr3_aa: CASGWGKNIQYF; d_call: .; j_call: TRBJ2-4; v_call: TRBV6-5
cdr3_aa: CASSQELFNPTRGYTF; d_call: .; j_call: TRBJ1-2; v_call: TRBV4-2
cdr3_aa: CASSPGTENTGELFF; d_call: TRBD1; j_call: TRBJ2-2; v_call: TRBV28
cdr3_aa: CASSYSGGGDTQYF; d_call: TRBD2; j_call: TRBJ2-3; v_call: TRBV6-6
cdr3_aa: CATEKGLAGDTQYF; d_call: TRBD2; j_call: TRBJ2-3; v_call: TRBV10-3
cdr3_aa: CASSSARGGIPYNEQFF; d_call: .; j_call: TRBJ2-1; v_call: TRBV11-2
cdr3_aa: CASSLFSPLHF; d_call: .; j_call: TRBJ1-6; v_call: TRBV5-8
cdr3_aa: CASSFRGTHNEQFF; d_call: TRBD1; j_call: TRBJ2-1; v_call: TRBV5-4
cdr3_aa: CSVEVRAGVNNEQFF; d_call: TRBD2; j_call: TRBJ2-1; v_call: TRBV29-1
cdr3_aa: CASSSQGATGELFF; d_call: TRBD1; j_call: TRBJ2-2; v_call: TRBV5-4
cdr3_aa: CASRLMDRALPDTQYF; d_call: TRBD1; j_call: TRBJ2-3; v_call: TRBV28